The TCR beta chain under discussion was sequenced for a study of blood T cells in healthy people across ages. The ends lost 5 bases at V and 6 bases at J; junction bases unmatched: 13. The CDR3 is 16 residues long. A second PCR of 7 to 11 cycles used a sample-barcoded 5' primer and a J-beta primer mix. One entry per CDR3 protein results from TCRdb running MiXCR on the 5' RACE reads. The sample lists approximately 350,000 distinct CDR3 sequences, approximately 51% seen once, with 45% to 55% in the top ten. Donors were healthy Caucasian individuals from Russia aged about 6 to 90. The extraction recovered at least 6 micrograms of total RNA per sample.

The clonotype originates from a man in his 60s in good health. V usage is TRBV12-3 or TRBV12-4 and J usage is TRBJ2-1; TRBD1 agrees at 7 bases. Sequenced sample: blood. DNA of the CDR3: TGTGCCAGCAGTCGCCAACAGGGGACCTTGAGCAATGAGCAGTTCTTC. Its translation: CASSRQQGTLSNEQFF.